A single sample gave rise to the 11 T cell receptor beta chains below, sequenced in a study of blood T cell repertoires in COVID-19. Measured with immunoSEQ multiplex PCR; TCRdb has only the in-frame clones, and not every one. The data show around 130,000 clones, roughly four fifths seen once. The source material was peripheral blood. Source of these receptors: a woman aged 55-70 years with acute or convalescent COVID-19.

The V and J genes are TRBV24-1 and TRBJ2-1, with D perhaps matching TRBD1 (6 bases). CDR3 length: 14 amino acids. Germline lookup yields CDR1 KGHDR and CDR2 SFDVKD. The germline V and J ends were trimmed by 6 bases and 5 bases, with 13 bases remaining between them. As DNA, the CDR3 is TGTGCCACCAGTAGGCAGGGGTGGGACAATGAGCAGTTCTTC. This gives the protein CATSRQGWDNEQFF.

The genes are TRBV29-1 and TRBJ2-5; 11 bases are a match to TRBD2. Looked up from germline, CDR1 is SQVTM and CDR2 is ANQGSEA. Germline trimming cut 5 bases from V and 5 bases from J; bases unmatched to any gene: 10. This CDR3 has 15 amino acids. In DNA, the CDR3 is TGCAGCGTTAGAGATAGCGGGGGGGCCGGGGAGACCCAGTACTTC. It translates to CSVRDSGGAGETQYF.

The V call is TRBV4-1, the J call TRBJ2-3; tentatively, D is TRBD2 (6 bases). CDR3 size: 20 residues. CDR1 MGHRA and CDR2 YSYEKL come from the germline V gene. V was trimmed by 6 bases and J by 6 bases, leaving 34 bases between them. CDR3 sequence: CASSPGILRGNRIRADTQYF. DNA of the CDR3: TGCGCCAGCAGTCCCGGTATTCTCCGGGGGAACAGAATCAGGGCGGATACGCAGTATTTT.

V is TRBV6-5 and J is TRBJ1-6; 7 positions agree with TRBD1. The CDR3 length is 16 residues. Losses at the gene ends were 2 bases for V and 10 bases for J; bases not matched to a gene: 11. The germline CDR1 and CDR2 sequences are MNHEY and SVGAGI. CDR3 nucleotide sequence: TGTGCCAGCAGTTACGCCCTCGTAGGGGGCGGCTCACCCCTCCACTTT. Its translation: CASSYALVGGGSPLHF.

The CDR3 DNA follows: TGTGCCAGCAGTGAAGGCGCAGGGAAAGAGACCCAGTACTTC. Translated: CASSEGAGKETQYF. This chain links TRBV2 with TRBJ2-5; possible D gene TRBD1, 5 bases. This CDR3 is 14 amino acids long. V was pared by 1 base and J by 3 bases, with 9 bases between. Germline loops: CDR1 SNHLY, CDR2 FYNNEI.

This clone appeared once. The chain combines TRBV2 with TRBJ1-5; 7 bases line up with TRBD1. CDR1 is SNHLY and CDR2 is FYNNEI in the germline V gene. Trimming cost V 6 bases and J 0 bases; bases outside gene matches: 5. This CDR3 contains 15 residues. CDR3 region: CASSGQENSNQPQHF. CDR3 nucleotide sequence: TGTGCCAGCAGCGGACAGGAGAATAGCAATCAGCCCCAGCATTTT.

The V call is TRBV5-1, the J call TRBJ1-2; TRBD1 is a possible D gene (5 bases). The CDR3 contains 14 residues. CDR1 is SGHRS, CDR2 YFSETQ, per germline. Trimming left V 6 bases short and J 0 bases short, with 12 bases between. The CDR3 is CASTTGLANYGYTF. The CDR3 DNA reads as TGCGCCAGCACAACAGGCCTTGCTAACTATGGCTACACCTTC.

The chain links TRBV6-5 to TRBJ1-2; TRBD1 agrees at 7 bases. J gave up 0 bases and V 4 bases, and 5 bases lay outside the gene matches. The CDR3 has 15 amino acids. Germline CDR1 reads MNHEY; CDR2 reads SVGAGI. DNA of the CDR3: TGTGCCAGCAGTTGGAAGGGGGCCCCTAACTATGGCTACACCTTC. It translates to CASSWKGAPNYGYTF.

About this clone itself: Other DNA sequences from this sample encode an identical CDR3 as well. This chain uses TRBV24-1 with TRBJ1-2; TRBD1 matches at 7 bases. Per the germline V gene, CDR1 is KGHDR and CDR2 is SFDVKD. The CDR3 contains 12 residues. Trimming at V came to 5 bases and at J to 4 bases, leaving 0 bases not matched to a gene. The chain's CDR3 is CATSGDSYGYTF. The CDR3 bases are TGTGCCACCAGTGGGGACAGCTATGGCTACACCTTC.

This chain links TRBV2 with TRBJ1-2, with TRBD1 matching over 8 bases. The CDR3 consists of 16 residues. V shed 7 bases, J shed 8 bases, and the junction held 18 bases outside the gene matches. CDR1 SNHLY and CDR2 FYNNEI come from the germline V gene. The CDR3 bases are TGTGCCAGCATCGCCGGGACAGGATGGGGGAAGTTCGGCTACACCTTC. It encodes CASIAGTGWGKFGYTF.

The chain links TRBV7-8 to TRBJ1-2; D is ambiguous. Trimming took 0 bases from V and 5 from J, leaving 7 bases between them. CDR1 and CDR2 (germline): SGHVS, FQNEAQ. This CDR3 region has 13 residues. The CDR3 loop is CASSLAFLYGYTF. The DNA of the CDR3 is TGTGCCAGCAGCTTAGCCTTCCTTTATGGCTACACCTTC.